Included here is one T cell receptor (beta chain) sequence, with context. Its target is not known. In germline, CDR1 is DFQATT, CDR2 SNEGSKA (reference sequence). Trimming took 1 base from V and 2 from J, leaving 12 bases between them. The CDR3 has 15 amino acids. After extraction with the RNeasy kit, about 0.45 to 1 ug of the RNA was reverse transcribed using random hexamers. Amplification of TCR beta CDR3 across 54 Vbeta and 13 Jbeta was performed with immunoSEQ multiplex PCR. Each CDR3 protein gets one entry after TCRdb re-called the immunoSEQ multiplex PCR reads with MiXCR. The top ten hold 0.14% to 0.15% of the sample, which has roughly 140,000 distinct CDR3 sequences, 95% to 96% seen once. The sample comes from a study of CD8 T cells in Susac syndrome. Study findings and constraints: The authors acknowledged that the study's TCR sequencing and HLA analysis involved relatively few individuals.

This sequence joins TRBV20-1 and TRBJ1-5; D may be TRBD1 (6 bases). The TCR comes from a human donor with multiple sclerosis. Material for sequencing was CD8+ T cells from PBMCs. In DNA, the CDR3 is TGCAGTGCTAGAGGCGGGGGCTCGGGCAATCAGCCCCAGCATTTT. It codes for CSARGGGSGNQPQHF.